A selection of T cell receptor beta chains follows, all from one sample in a study of shared clonotypes between healthy human individuals. Generated by immunoSEQ multiplex PCR, the TCRdb table keeps only in-frame clones and is missing some. The data contain fewer than 650,000 clones, around 76% of them singletons. Material for sequencing was PBMCs. These receptor sequences come from a woman aged 40 to 50 in good health. Some clones in this sample may be carry-over from other donors' samples. CDR3s include the opening cysteine and the closing phenylalanine or tryptophan. D genes are given only for firm matches. Only part of the rows carry a size: once, few, many, or a class if the clone is expanded.

TRBD2 TRBJ2-3 TRBV28 NA CASSPPGLAGTQYF TGTGCCAGCAGTCCCCCGGGCTTAGCGGGTACGCAGTATTTT
TRBD1 TRBJ2-2 TRBV5-4 NA CASSGVYGTGVSGELFF TGTGCCAGCAGCGGGGTTTATGGGACAGGGGTCTCCGGGGAGCTGTTTTTT
NA TRBJ1-5 TRBV28 NA CASRDPQSPADF TGTGCCAGCCGGGACCCCCAATCCCCAGCGGATTTT
NA TRBJ2-3 TRBV28 NA CASSSNRVLTDTQYF TGTGCCAGCAGTTCGAACAGGGTACTCACAGATACGCAGTATTTT
NA TRBJ1-1 TRBV5-1 NA CASSLDWPGEGNTEAFF TGCGCCAGCAGCTTGGATTGGCCAGGGGAGGGGAACACTGAAGCTTTCTTT
TRBD1 TRBJ1-5 TRBV28 NA CASSSIRTGGNQPQHF TGTGCCAGCAGTTCAATCAGGACAGGGGGCAATCAGCCCCAGCATTTT
NA TRBJ1-6 TRBV30 NA CAWSPLSYNSPLHF TGTGCCTGGAGTCCCCTCTCCTATAATTCACCCCTCCACTTT
TRBD2 TRBJ2-7 TRBV10-1 NA CASSESRRLAGPYEQYF TGCGCCAGCAGTGAGTCGAGAAGACTAGCGGGTCCCTACGAGCAGTACTTC
TRBD2 TRBJ2-1 TRBV18 few CASSLGLAGYNEQFF TGTGCCAGCTCACTGGGACTAGCGGGGTACAATGAGCAGTTCTTC
TRBD2 TRBJ2-1 TRBV7-2 NA CASSGAGLAGVDEQFF TGTGCCAGCAGCGGGGCAGGGCTAGCGGGAGTGGATGAGCAGTTCTTC
TRBD2 TRBJ2-7 TRBV28 NA CASSLAGETYEQYF TGTGCCAGCAGTTTAGCGGGAGAGACCTACGAGCAGTACTTC
NA TRBJ2-1 TRBV11-2 NA CASGIGRTDNEQFF TGTGCCAGCGGAATAGGTCGGACGGACAATGAGCAGTTCTTC
TRBD2 TRBJ2-1 TRBV7-9 NA CASSLGLAGGKNEQFF TGTGCCAGCAGCTTAGGTTTAGCGGGAGGAAAAAATGAGCAGTTCTTC
NA TRBJ1-1 TRBV6-5 NA CASKPTRVRDTEAFF TGTGCCAGCAAGCCAACCAGGGTGAGGGACACTGAAGCTTTCTTT
NA TRBJ1-2 TRBV7-9 NA CASSLQAQNYGYTF TGTGCCAGCAGCTTACAGGCGCAGAACTATGGCTACACCTTC
TRBD2 TRBJ2-1 TRBV30 NA CAWSVRLAGGSGYNEQFF TGTGCCTGGAGTGTGAGACTAGCGGGAGGAAGCGGGTACAATGAGCAGTTCTTC
TRBD1 TRBJ2-3 TRBV6-5 many CASSSGTGHTDTQYF TGTGCCAGCAGTTCCGGGACAGGGCACACAGATACGCAGTATTTT
TRBD2 TRBJ2-3 TRBV5-4 few CASSLEREATDTQYF TGTGCCAGCAGCTTGGAGCGGGAGGCCACAGATACGCAGTATTTT
NA TRBJ2-5 TRBV15 NA CATSSPTRNSETQYF TGTGCCACCAGCAGCCCGACTAGAAACTCAGAGACCCAGTACTTC
TRBD2 TRBJ2-2 TRBV27 NA CASRERGGLAGELFF TGTGCCAGCAGGGAGCGGGGGGGGCTTGCCGGGGAGCTGTTTTTT
TRBD2 TRBJ2-5 TRBV29-1 NA CSAGLASETQYF TGCAGCGCCGGACTAGCGTCTGAGACCCAGTACTTC
NA TRBJ1-1 TRBV6-1 NA CASSAGWGGGTEAFF TGTGCCAGCAGCGCAGGGTGGGGAGGTGGGACTGAAGCTTTCTTT
NA TRBJ2-5 TRBV6-5 NA CASSYGHRETQYF TGTGCCAGCAGTTACGGCCACCGAGAGACCCAGTACTTC
NA TRBJ2-1 TRBV7-6 NA CASSSRDGPYNEQFF TGTGCCAGCAGCTCCCGGGACGGGCCCTACAATGAGCAGTTCTTC
NA TRBJ2-7 TRBV10-3 NA CAISDKSEQYF TGTGCCATCAGTGACAAGTCCGAGCAGTACTTC
TRBD2 TRBJ2-2 TRBV5-6 many CASSLSGTNYGELFF TGTGCCAGCAGCTTGAGTGGGACTAATTACGGGGAGCTGTTTTTT
NA TRBJ2-7 TRBV5-1 NA CASSLEAAPNEQYF TGCGCCAGCAGCTTGGAAGCTGCGCCTAACGAGCAGTACTTC
NA TRBJ1-4 TRBV2 NA CASTTAEPEKLFF TGTGCCAGCACGACGGCAGAACCTGAAAAACTGTTTTTT
NA TRBJ2-6 TRBV30 few CATGGDLSGANVLTF TGTGCAACAGGGGGGGATCTCTCTGGGGCCAACGTCCTGACTTTC
TRBD2 TRBJ2-1 TRBV7-8 NA CASSLVRLNGEGEQFF TGTGCCAGCAGCTTAGTACGGCTCAACGGGGAGGGCGAGCAGTTCTTC
TRBD2 TRBJ2-7 TRBV9 NA CASSVAGRFPYEQYF TGTGCCAGCAGCGTAGCCGGGAGGTTTCCCTACGAGCAGTACTTC
NA TRBJ2-5 TRBV9 NA CASAGKKETQYF TGTGCCAGCGCGGGTAAGAAAGAGACCCAGTACTTC
NA TRBJ2-2 TRBV5-1 few CASSLVGTGELFF TGCGCCAGCAGCTTGGTAGGCACCGGGGAGCTGTTTTTT
TRBD1 TRBJ1-1 TRBV28 once CASSPPHRGLNTEAFF TGTGCCAGCAGCCCTCCCCACAGGGGTCTGAACACTGAAGCTTTCTTT
TRBD2 TRBJ2-1 TRBV5-1 NA CASSFSGSSYNEQFF TGCGCCAGCAGCTTCAGCGGGAGCTCCTACAATGAGCAGTTCTTC
TRBD1 TRBJ2-1 TRBV6-1 NA CATTYRGLSDEQFF TGTGCCACCACTTACAGGGGGCTAAGCGATGAGCAGTTCTTC
TRBD1 TRBJ2-2 TRBV19 NA CASRGTGGSGELFF TGTGCCAGTAGAGGGACAGGGGGATCCGGGGAGCTGTTTTTT
NA TRBJ1-1 TRBV6-6 few CASRSLEGNTEAFF TGTGCCAGCAGGTCCCTCGAGGGGAACACTGAAGCTTTCTTT
NA TRBJ1-6 TRBV6-5 NA CASSYSPTQYKPPLHF TGTGCCAGCAGTTACTCGCCGACTCAATATAAGCCACCCCTCCACTTT
TRBD1 TRBJ2-3 TRBV9 NA CASSGRTGGGNTQYF TGTGCCAGCAGCGGGCGGACAGGGGGCGGAAATACGCAGTATTTT
TRBD2 TRBJ2-3 TRBV11-1 NA CASSLAAAGGTDTQYF TGTGCCAGCAGCTTAGCGGCGGCGGGGGGCACAGATACGCAGTATTTT
TRBD2 TRBJ2-2 TRBV7-9 few CASTKLAGANTGELFF TGTGCCAGCACTAAGCTAGCGGGAGCTAACACCGGGGAGCTGTTTTTT
TRBD2 TRBJ2-3 TRBV5-5 NA CASTLGGASTDTQYF TGTGCCAGCACCCTCGGGGGGGCTAGCACAGATACGCAGTATTTT
NA TRBJ2-3 TRBV11-3 NA CASSLGLEAHTDTQYF TGTGCCAGCAGCTTAGGTCTCGAGGCACACACAGATACGCAGTATTTT
TRBD1 TRBJ1-1 TRBV10-2 once CASSESRQGGTEAFF TGCGCCAGCAGTGAGTCGAGGCAGGGGGGCACTGAAGCTTTCTTT
NA TRBJ1-1 TRBV9 NA CASSVVVGGNTEAFF TGTGCCAGCAGCGTAGTAGTTGGGGGGAACACTGAAGCTTTCTTT
TRBD1 TRBJ1-2 TRBV30 medium-sized CAWRRDRSNYGYTF TGTGCCTGGAGACGGGACAGGAGTAACTATGGCTACACCTTC
TRBD1 TRBJ2-7 TRBV11-3 NA CASSLGTGAYEQYF TGTGCCAGCAGCCTCGGGACAGGGGCCTACGAGCAGTACTTC
NA TRBJ2-3 TRBV7-3 NA CASSSRRTASSTDTQYF TGTGCCAGCAGCTCGCGACGGACAGCGTCGAGCACAGATACGCAGTATTTT
NA TRBJ1-2 TRBV6-4 NA CASKDSNYGYTF TGTGCCAGCAAGGACAGTAACTATGGCTACACCTTC
TRBD1 TRBJ2-5 TRBV18 NA CASSHRDRGETQYF TGTGCCAGCTCGCACCGGGACAGGGGGGAGACCCAGTACTTC
NA TRBJ2-5 TRBV27 NA CASSSPETQYF TGTGCCAGCAGTTCCCCAGAGACCCAGTACTTC
NA TRBJ2-3 TRBV30 NA CAWSPGTSTDTQYF TGTGCCTGGAGTCCCGGGACTAGCACAGATACGCAGTATTTT
TRBD1 TRBJ1-4 TRBV28 NA CASSSPGQGGEKLFF TGTGCCAGCAGTTCGCCGGGACAGGGGGGCGAAAAACTGTTTTTT
TRBD1 TRBJ1-5 TRBV25-1 few CASTKHRDRGLGNQPQHF TGTGCCAGCACGAAACACCGGGACAGGGGGCTCGGCAATCAGCCCCAGCATTTT